This T cell receptor (beta chain) comes out of a study of blood T cell repertoires in COVID-19. The overall study: Specimens from acute and convalescent COVID-19 originated in the United States, Italy and Spain.

The study assigned cohorts using participant-reported clinical history. What the recovered Cohort 3 donors had was two negative PCRs, clearance, or symptom resolution. Original analysis: Reference gene primer amplification yielded estimated nucleated cell counts. TCRdb's copy holds only in-frame clones and misses some; the assay was immunoSEQ multiplex PCR. V, J and clone size derive from that table, while D and trimming were established from the DNA sequence. The sample lists some 530,000 clones, about nine tenths occurring once. CDR1 and CDR2 (germline): MGHRA, YSYEKL. There are 14 residues in the CDR3.

The specimen sequenced was PBMCs or T cells enriched from blood (not recorded which). This clonotype was sampled from a woman aged 60-75 years who had recovered from COVID-19. The chain has TRBV4-1 and TRBJ2-1; the match to TRBD2 covers 7 bases. CDR3 residues: CAVGVGGAYNEQFF. The CDR3 region has the DNA TGCGCAGTGGGGGTTGGGGGGGCCTACAATGAGCAGTTCTTC.